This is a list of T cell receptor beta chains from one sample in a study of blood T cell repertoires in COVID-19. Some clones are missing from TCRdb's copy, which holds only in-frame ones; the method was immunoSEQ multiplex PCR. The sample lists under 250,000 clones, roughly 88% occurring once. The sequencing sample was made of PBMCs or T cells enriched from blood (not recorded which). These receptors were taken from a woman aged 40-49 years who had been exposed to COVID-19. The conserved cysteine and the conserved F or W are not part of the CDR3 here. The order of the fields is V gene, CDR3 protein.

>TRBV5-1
ASSPGTGGEAF
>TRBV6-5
ASSRDSGSGNTIY
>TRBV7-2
ASSLGLAGGGETQY
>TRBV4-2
ASSRQSNQPQH
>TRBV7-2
ASSLAGSLHQPQH
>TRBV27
ASSPGTGGYNEQF
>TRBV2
ASRPGDFHSYNEQF
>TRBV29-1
SAVAGGDSVATQY
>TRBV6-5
ASSSRGGISYNEQF
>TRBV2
ASSVRQESRYT
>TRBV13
ASLEVGRLWRDGYT
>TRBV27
ASSPTRGTVYNEQF
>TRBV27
ASSSAGLAGGLYEQY
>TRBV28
ASSLVGRELTYNEQF
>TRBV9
ASGQGFGNTIY
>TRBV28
ASSLGNAGNTIY
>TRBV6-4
ASSDSTGQGLDTQY
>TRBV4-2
ASSPSGSGTDTQY
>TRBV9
ASSVMLADNEQF
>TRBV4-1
ASSQRTGPVVTDTQY
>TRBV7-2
ASSSVRGVNTEAF
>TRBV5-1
ASSLPGQGRQNTIY
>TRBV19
ASSKGTGRTYGYT
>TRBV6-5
ASSSRDRGYTEAF
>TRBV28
ASSLSDQPQH
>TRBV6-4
ASSARGGSTDTQY
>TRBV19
ASSSRQGDNYGYT
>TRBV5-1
ASSLQGAPGANVLT
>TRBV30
AWMRGPYGYT
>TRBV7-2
ASSPGQPWEDTQY
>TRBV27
ASSFNTDEKLF
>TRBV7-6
ASSPGPNYGYT
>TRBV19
ASSILGGDQPQH
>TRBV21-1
ASSKGGGGGSGYT
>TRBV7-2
ASGTGINQPQH
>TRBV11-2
ASSLGHGTGNSPLH
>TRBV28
ATPGESYGYT
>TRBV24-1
ATRAGGTDTQY
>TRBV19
ASSIDREGDEQY
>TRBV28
ASSIPRIGVSVQPQH
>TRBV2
ASSDWQGGDNEQF
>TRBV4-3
ASSPTAGLDRTDTQY
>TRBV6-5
ASSYHTGAEAF
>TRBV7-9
ASSPGLAGEHEQF
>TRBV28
ASSRQPNAYEQY
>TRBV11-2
ASSLAGEPDTQY
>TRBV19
ASSMGPSIYNEQF
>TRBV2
ASGPRTGNGYT
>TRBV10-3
AISDAGTGFTDTQY
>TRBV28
ASSLFAGEQY
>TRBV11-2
ASSRRTRSYHTDTQY
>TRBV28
AMGGVSGTADTQY
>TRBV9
ASSVGSRSYEQY
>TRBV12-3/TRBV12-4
ASSTRPEGTQY
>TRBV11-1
ASSGLAIAGELF